This T cell receptor (beta chain) was observed in a study of type 1 regulatory T cells. Overall study: An in vitro protocol generated T-allo10, a Tr1-enriched, alloantigen-specific CD4 T cell product.

In TCRdb, the reads were re-called with MiXCR into one record per CDR3 protein. Of approximately 19,000 distinct CDR3 sequences in the sample, approximately 10% were seen once. This clonotype showed up many times. The receptor was isolated from a human donor in good health. The sequenced sample consisted of CD4+ T cells, either the whole sample or a sorted fraction (not recorded which).

CDR3 nucleotides: TGTGCCAGCAGCGTCGGGGGGACGCGTGACGCGTTCTTC. Amino acid sequence: CASSVGGTRDAFF. The chain links TRBV7-2 to TRBJ2-1; 7 bases map to TRBD2. This CDR3 has 13 amino acids. Looked up from germline, CDR1 is SGHTA and CDR2 is FQGNSA. Unmatched junction bases numbered 13, after V lost 5 bases and J lost 15 bases.